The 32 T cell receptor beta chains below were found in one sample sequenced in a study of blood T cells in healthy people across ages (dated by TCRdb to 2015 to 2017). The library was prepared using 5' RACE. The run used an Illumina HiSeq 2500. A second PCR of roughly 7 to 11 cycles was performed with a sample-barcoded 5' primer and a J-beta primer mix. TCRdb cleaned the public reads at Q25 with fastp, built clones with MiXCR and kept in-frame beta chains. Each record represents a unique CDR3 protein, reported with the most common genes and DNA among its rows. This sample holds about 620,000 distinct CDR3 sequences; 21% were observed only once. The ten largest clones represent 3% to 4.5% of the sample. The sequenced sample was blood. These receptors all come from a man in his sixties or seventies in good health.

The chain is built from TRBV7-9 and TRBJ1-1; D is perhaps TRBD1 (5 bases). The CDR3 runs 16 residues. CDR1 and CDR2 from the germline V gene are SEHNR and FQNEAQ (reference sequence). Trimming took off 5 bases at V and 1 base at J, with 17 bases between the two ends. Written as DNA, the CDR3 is TGTGCCAGCAGCACTACGGGAGGGGCCTCGAACACTGAAGCTTTCTTT. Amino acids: CASSTTGGASNTEAFF.

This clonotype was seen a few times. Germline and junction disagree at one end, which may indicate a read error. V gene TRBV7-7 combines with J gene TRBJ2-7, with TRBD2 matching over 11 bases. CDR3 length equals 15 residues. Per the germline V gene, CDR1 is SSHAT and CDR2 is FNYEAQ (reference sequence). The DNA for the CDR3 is TGTGCTAGCAGCATGGGACTAGCGGACTCCTACGAGCAGTACTTC. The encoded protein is CASSMGLADSYEQYF.

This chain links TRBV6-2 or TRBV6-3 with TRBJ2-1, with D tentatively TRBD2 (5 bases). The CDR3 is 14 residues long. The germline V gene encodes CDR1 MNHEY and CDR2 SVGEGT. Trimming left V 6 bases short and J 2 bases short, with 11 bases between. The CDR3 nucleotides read TGTGCCAGCAGGGAGGCTCCAACCTACAATGAGCAGTTCTTC. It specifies CASREAPTYNEQFF.

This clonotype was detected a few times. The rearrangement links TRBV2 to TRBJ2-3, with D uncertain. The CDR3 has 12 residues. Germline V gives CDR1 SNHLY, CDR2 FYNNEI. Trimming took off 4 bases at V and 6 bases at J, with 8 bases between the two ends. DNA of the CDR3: TGTGCCAGCAGTGCGCAAGGGGATACGCAGTATTTT. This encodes CASSAQGDTQYF. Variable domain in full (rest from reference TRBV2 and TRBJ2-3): EPEVTQTPSHQVTQMGQEVILRCVPISNHLYFYWYRQILGQKVEFLVSFYNNEISEKSEIFDDQFSVERPDGSNFTLKIRSTKLEDSAMYFCASSAQGDTQYFGPGTRLTVL.

The CDR3 loop is CSARGIRGTSQETQYF. As DNA, the CDR3 is TGCAGTGCTAGAGGGATCCGGGGGACTAGTCAAGAGACCCAGTACTTC. This rearrangement joins TRBV20-1 to TRBJ2-5, with 8 bases matching TRBD2. From germline, CDR1 is DFQATT and CDR2 SNEGSKA (reference sequence). V gave up 1 base and J gave up 2 bases; unmatched junction bases: 9. This CDR3 comprises 16 residues.

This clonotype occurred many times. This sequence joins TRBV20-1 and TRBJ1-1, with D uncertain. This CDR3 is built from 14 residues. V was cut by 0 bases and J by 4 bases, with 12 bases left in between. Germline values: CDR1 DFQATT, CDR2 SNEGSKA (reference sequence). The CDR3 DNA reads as TGCAGTGCTAGAGAAGGCGGGTTGGGCACTGAAGCTTTCTTT. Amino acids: CSAREGGLGTEAFF.

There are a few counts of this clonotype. The CDR3 bases are TGTGCCATCAGTGATGGGACAGGGGGAGTAGGCAAAAACATTCAGTACTTC. It specifies CAISDGTGGVGKNIQYF. The chain links TRBV10-3 to TRBJ2-4, with 11 bases identical to TRBD1. Per germline, CDR1 ENHRY and CDR2 SYGVKD. The CDR3 has 17 amino acids. The ends lost 3 bases at V and 3 bases at J; junction bases unmatched: 7.

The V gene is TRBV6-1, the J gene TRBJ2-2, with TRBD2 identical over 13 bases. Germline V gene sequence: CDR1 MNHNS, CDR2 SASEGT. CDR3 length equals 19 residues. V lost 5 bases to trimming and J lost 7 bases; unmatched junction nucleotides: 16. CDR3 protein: CASSLSGVTSGRANGELFF. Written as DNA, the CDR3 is TGTGCCAGCAGTCTAAGCGGAGTCACTAGCGGGAGGGCCAACGGGGAGCTGTTTTTT.

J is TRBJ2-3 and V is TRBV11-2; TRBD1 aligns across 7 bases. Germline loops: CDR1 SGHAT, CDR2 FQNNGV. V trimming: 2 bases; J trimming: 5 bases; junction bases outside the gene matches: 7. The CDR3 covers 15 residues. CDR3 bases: TGTGCCAGCAGCTTAAGGGGGCTCATATTAGATACGCAGTATTTT. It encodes CASSLRGLILDTQYF.

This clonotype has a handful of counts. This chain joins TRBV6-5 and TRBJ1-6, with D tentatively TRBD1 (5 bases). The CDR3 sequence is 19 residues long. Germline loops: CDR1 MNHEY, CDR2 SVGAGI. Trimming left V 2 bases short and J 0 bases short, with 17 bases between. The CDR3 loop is CASSYNWDPGSSYNSPLHF. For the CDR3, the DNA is TGTGCCAGCAGTTACAACTGGGATCCAGGGAGCTCCTATAATTCACCCCTCCACTTT.

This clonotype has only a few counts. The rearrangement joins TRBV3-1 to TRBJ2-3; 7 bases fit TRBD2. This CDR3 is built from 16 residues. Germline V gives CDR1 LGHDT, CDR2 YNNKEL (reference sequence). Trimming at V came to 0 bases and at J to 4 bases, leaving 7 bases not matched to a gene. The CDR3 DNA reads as TGTGCCAGCAGCCAAGAAGGACTAGGGGTTCCAGATACGCAGTATTTT. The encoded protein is CASSQEGLGVPDTQYF.

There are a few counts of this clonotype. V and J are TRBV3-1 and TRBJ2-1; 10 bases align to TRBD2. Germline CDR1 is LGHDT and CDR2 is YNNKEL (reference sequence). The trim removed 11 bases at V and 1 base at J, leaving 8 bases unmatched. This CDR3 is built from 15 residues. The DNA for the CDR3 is TGTGCCTCTAGCGGGAGCCTGGGATCCTACAATGAGCAGTTCTTC. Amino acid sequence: CASSGSLGSYNEQFF.

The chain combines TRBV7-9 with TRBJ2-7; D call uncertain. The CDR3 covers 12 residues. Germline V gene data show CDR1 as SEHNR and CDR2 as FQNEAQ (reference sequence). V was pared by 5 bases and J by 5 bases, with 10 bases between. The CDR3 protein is CASSPQTNEQYF. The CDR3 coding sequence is TGTGCCAGCAGCCCGCAAACAAACGAGCAGTACTTC.

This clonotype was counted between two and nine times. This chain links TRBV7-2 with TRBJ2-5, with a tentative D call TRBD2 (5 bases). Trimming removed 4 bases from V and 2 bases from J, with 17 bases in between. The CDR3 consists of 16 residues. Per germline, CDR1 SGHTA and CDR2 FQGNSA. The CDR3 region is CASSSASASRQETQYF. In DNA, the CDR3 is TGTGCCAGCAGCTCTGCCTCGGCTAGCCGACAAGAGACCCAGTACTTC.

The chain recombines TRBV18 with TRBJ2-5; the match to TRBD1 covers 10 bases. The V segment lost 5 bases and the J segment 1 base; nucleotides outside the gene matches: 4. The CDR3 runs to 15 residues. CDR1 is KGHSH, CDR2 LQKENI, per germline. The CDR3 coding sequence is TGTGCCAGCTCAGCCGGGACAGGGGTCCAAGAGACCCAGTACTTC. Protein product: CASSAGTGVQETQYF.

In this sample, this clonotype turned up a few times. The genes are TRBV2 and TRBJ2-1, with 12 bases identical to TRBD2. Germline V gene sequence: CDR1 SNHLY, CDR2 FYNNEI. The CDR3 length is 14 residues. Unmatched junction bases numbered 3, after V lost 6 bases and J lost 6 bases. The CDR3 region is CASSPSGRANEQFF. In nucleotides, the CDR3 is TGTGCCAGCAGCCCTAGCGGGAGGGCCAATGAGCAGTTCTTC.

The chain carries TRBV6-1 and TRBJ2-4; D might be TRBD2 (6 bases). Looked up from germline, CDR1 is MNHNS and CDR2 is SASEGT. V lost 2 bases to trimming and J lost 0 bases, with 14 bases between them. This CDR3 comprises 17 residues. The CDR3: CASSELSEGLAKNIQYF. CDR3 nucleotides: TGTGCCAGCAGTGAATTATCCGAGGGACTAGCCAAAAACATTCAGTACTTC.

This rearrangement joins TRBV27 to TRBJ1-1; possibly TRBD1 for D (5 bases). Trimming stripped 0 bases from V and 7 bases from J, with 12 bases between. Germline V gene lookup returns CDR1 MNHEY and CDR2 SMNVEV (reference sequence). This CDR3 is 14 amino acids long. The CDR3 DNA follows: TGTGCCAGCAGTTTATCGGCGGGGCTAGGTGAAGCTTTCTTT. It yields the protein CASSLSAGLGEAFF.

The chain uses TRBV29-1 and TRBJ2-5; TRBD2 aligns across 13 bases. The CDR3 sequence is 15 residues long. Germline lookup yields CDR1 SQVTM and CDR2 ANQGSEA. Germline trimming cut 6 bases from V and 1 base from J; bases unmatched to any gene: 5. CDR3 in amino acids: CSVGTSGVPQETQYF. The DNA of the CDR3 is TGCAGCGTGGGGACTAGCGGGGTCCCCCAAGAGACCCAGTACTTC.

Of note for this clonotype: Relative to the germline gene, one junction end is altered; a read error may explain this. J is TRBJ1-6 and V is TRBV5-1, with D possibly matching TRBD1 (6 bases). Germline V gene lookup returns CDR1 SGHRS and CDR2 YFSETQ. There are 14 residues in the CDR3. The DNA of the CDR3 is TGCGCCAACAGCTTGGGACAACTTAATTCACCCCTCCACTTT. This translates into CANSLGQLNSPLHF.

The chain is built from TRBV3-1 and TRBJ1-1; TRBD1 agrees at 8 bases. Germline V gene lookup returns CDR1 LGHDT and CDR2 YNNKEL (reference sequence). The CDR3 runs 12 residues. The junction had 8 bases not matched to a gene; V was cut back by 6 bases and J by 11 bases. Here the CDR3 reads CASSPRGLIAFF. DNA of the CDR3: TGTGCCAGCAGTCCCAGGGGGCTAATTGCTTTCTTT.

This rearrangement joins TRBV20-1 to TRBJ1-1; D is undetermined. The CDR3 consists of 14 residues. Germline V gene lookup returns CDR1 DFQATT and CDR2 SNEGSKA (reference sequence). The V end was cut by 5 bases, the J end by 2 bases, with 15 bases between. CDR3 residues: CSARPGSGNTEAFF. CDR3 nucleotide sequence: TGCAGTGCTCGCCCCGGGTCGGGAAACACTGAAGCTTTCTTT.

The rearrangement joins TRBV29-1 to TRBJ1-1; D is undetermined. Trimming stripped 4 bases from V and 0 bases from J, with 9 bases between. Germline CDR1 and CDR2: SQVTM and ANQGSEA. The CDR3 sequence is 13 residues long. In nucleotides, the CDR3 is TGCAGCGTTGTTCGGATTATGAACACTGAAGCTTTCTTT. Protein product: CSVVRIMNTEAFF. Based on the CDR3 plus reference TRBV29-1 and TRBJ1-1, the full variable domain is SAVISQKPSRDICQRGTSLTIQCQVDSQVTMMFWYRQQPGQSLTLIATANQGSEATYESGFVIDKFPISRPNLTFSTLTVSNMSPEDSSIYLCSVVRIMNTEAFFGQGTRLTVV.

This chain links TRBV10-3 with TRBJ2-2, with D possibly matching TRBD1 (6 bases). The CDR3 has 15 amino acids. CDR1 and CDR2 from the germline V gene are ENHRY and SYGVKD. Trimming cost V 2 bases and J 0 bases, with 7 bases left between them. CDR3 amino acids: CAISETGPNTGELFF. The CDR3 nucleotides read TGTGCCATCAGTGAGACAGGGCCGAACACCGGGGAGCTGTTTTTT.

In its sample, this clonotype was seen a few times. CDR3 DNA: TGTGCCAGCAGCCTGACCGGGGCATACGGTGCTTTCTTT. Its protein is CASSLTGAYGAFF. The V and J genes are TRBV14 and TRBJ1-1; possible D gene TRBD1, 5 bases. Trimming removed 4 bases from V and 11 bases from J, with 17 bases in between. The CDR3 sequence is 13 residues long. The germline V gene encodes CDR1 SGHDN and CDR2 FVKESK.

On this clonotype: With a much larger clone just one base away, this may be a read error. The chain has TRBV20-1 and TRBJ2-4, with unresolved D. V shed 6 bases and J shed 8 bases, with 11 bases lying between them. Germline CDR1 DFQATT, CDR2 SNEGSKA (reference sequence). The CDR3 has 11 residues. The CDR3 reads CSAPRSDIQYF. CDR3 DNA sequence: TGCAGTGCCCCCAGGTCTGACATTCAGTACTTC.

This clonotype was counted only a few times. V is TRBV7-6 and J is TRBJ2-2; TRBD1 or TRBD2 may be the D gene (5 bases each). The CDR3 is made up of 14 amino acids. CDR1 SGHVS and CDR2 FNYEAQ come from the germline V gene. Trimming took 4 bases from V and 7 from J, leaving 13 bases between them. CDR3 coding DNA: TGTGCCAGCAGCTCAGGGACCTACGACGGGGAGCTGTTTTTT. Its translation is CASSSGTYDGELFF.

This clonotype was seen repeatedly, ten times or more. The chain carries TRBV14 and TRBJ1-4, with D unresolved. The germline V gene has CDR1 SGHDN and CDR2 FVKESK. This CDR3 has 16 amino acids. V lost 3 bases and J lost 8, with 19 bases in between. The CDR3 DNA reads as TGTGCCAGCAGCCATGAACCCGACACCCGAGGGGAAAAACTGTTTTTT. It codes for CASSHEPDTRGEKLFF.

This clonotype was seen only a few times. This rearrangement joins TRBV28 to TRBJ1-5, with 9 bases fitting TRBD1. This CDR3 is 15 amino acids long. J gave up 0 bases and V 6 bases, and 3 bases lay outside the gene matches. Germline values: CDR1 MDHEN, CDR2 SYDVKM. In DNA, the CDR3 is TGTGCCAGCAGATGGACAGGGGCTAGCAATCAGCCCCAGCATTTT. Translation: CASRWTGASNQPQHF.

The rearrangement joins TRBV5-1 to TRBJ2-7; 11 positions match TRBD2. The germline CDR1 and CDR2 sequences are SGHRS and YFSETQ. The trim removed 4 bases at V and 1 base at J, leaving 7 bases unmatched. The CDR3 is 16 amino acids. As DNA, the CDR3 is TGCGCCAGCAGCCCTCCGGGACTAGCGGCTTCCTACGAGCAGTACTTC. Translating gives CASSPPGLAASYEQYF.

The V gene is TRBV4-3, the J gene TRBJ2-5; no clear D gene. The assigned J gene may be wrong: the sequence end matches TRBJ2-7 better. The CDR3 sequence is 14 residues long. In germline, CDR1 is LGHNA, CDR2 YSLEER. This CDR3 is CASSQGVAFYEQYF. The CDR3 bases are TGCGCCAGCAGCCAAGGGGTGGCATTCTACGAGCAGTACTTC.

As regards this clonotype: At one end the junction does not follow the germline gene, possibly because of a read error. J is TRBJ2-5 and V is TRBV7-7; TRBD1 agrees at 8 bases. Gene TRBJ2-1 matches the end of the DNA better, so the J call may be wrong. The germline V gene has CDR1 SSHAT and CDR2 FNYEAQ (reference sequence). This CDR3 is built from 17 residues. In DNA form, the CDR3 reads TGTGCTAGCAGCTTAGGCGTCCATGGACAGGGTACCCAAGAGCAGTTCTTC. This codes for CASSLGVHGQGTQEQFF.